Shown below are 5 T cell receptor beta chains from a single sample sequenced in a study of cytomegalovirus exposure and HLA in healthy donors (dated by TCRdb to about 2017). Library creation used the immunoSEQ multiplex PCR assay. A mixture of 60 forward primers for TCR Vbeta segments and 13 reverse primers for TCR Jbeta segments was used in the multiplex PCR. TCRdb limited this immuneACCESS table to in-frame rearrangements with V and J called. A share of clones is missing; checked studies link under half to unresolved V genes, and the rest is unexplained. In this sample the table shows some 80,000 clones, around 80% of which occur a single time. The top ten hold roughly 13% of the sample. The sequenced material came from PBMCs. These receptors all stem from a human donor in good health.

A few counts support this clone. Other nucleotide sequences in the sample specify the same CDR3. The rearrangement uses TRBV6-1 and TRBJ2-6, with 9 nucleotides matching TRBD1. V lost 6 bases to trimming and J lost 1 base; unmatched junction nucleotides: 1. The CDR3 is 15 residues long. Germline CDR1 and CDR2: MNHNS and SASEGT. This CDR3 is CASRTGGSGANVLTF. The CDR3 DNA follows: TGTGCCAGCAGGACAGGGGGATCTGGGGCCAACGTCCTGACTTTC.

Turning to this clone: At the DNA level, this CDR3 is encoded by other sequences in the same sample as well. This rearrangement joins TRBV10-1 to TRBJ1-4, with D perhaps TRBD1 (5 bases). The V gene lost 2 bases and the J gene lost 8 bases, with 6 bases spanning the gap. CDR3 length: 12 residues. CDR1 WNHNN and CDR2 SYGVQD come from the germline V gene (reference sequence). The CDR3 nucleotides are TGCGCCAGCAGTGAGGCAGGGGAAAAACTGTTTTTT. As protein: CASSEAGEKLFF.

This clone was seen only once. One junction end does not reproduce the germline sequence, and a read error may be involved. This chain uses TRBV7-7 with TRBJ2-5; D uncertain. Germline CDR1 is SSHAT and CDR2 is FNYEAQ (reference sequence). The CDR3 runs 15 residues. CDR3 sequence: CASSSTRGPKETQYF. CDR3 sequence (DNA): TGTGCTAGCAGCTCGACTCGAGGCCCTAAAGAGACCCAGTACTTC.

The chain uses TRBV7-9 and TRBJ2-7; the D gene is possibly TRBD1 (7 bases). Germline V gene lookup returns CDR1 SEHNR and CDR2 FQNEAQ (reference sequence). V was shortened by 5 bases and J by 3 bases, with 20 bases between the two germline ends. This CDR3 is built from 16 residues. The CDR3 nucleotides are TGTGCCAGCAGCCCGAGCCAGGGGGGCCTTTTCTACGAGCAGTACTTC. This translates into CASSPSQGGLFYEQYF.

This clone was seen a handful of times. This sequence joins TRBV5-6 and TRBJ2-5, with TRBD2 identical over 9 bases. The germline V gene encodes CDR1 SGHDT and CDR2 YYEEEE. With V trimmed by 1 base and J by 5 bases, 6 bases remained unmatched. This CDR3 has 15 amino acids. The CDR3 here is CASSLLAGGRETQYF. The CDR3 DNA reads TGTGCCAGCAGCTTGCTGGCGGGGGGGCGGGAGACCCAGTACTTC.